Sequencing of this TCR beta chain was carried out in a study of shared clonotypes between healthy human individuals. CD45RA-negative memory and CD45RA+ naive subsets were split from the CD4+ cells. Germline V gene sequence: CDR1 SGHNT, CDR2 YYREEE (reference sequence). The CDR3 covers 15 residues. After removal of 3 bases from V and 0 bases from J, the junction contained 4 bases not matched to a gene. Study conclusions and caveats: Sharing of clonotypes among donors was expected to vary with sequencing depth. Naive subsets typically showed greater estimated richness than memory subsets.

As for this clone: Its antigen remains unknown. The sample contains more than one DNA sequence encoding this CDR3.

Sorted-subset replicate PCRs used about 180 ng DNA, some 30,000 T cell genomes. Clones were sequenced by immunoSEQ multiplex PCR, and TCRdb holds only the in-frame ones, with some missing. Of approximately 500,000 clones listed, about 96% are singletons. J is TRBJ2-7 and V is TRBV5-4; 9 positions agree with TRBD2. This clonotype originated in a woman aged 25 to 39 in good health. The sequenced sample was naive CD4+ T cells sorted from blood. This sample's subset: CD45RA+ positively selected. The CDR3 bases are TGTGCCAGCAGCTCGACTAGCGGTAGCTCCTACGAGCAGTACTTC. Translated, it gives CASSSTSGSSYEQYF.